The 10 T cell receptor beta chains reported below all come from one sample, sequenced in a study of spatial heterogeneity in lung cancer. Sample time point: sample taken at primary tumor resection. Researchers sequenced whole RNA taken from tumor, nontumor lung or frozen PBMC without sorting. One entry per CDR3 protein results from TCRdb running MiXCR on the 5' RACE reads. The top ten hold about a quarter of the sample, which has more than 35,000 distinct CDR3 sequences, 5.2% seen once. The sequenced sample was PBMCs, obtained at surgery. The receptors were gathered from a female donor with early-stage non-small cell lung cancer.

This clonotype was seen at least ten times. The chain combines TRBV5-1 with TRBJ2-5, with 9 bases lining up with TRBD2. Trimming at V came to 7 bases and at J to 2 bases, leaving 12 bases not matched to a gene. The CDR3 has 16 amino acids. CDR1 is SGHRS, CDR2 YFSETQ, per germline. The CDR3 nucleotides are TGCGCCAGCCAGAAGGCAACCGGACTAGCGCAAGAGACCCAGTACTTC. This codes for CASQKATGLAQETQYF.

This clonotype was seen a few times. This CDR3 is CASSRLAGGPGNEQFF. CDR3 nucleotide sequence: TGTGCCAGCAGCCGATTAGCGGGGGGGCCCGGGAATGAGCAGTTCTTC. The chain is built from TRBV6-5 and TRBJ2-1, with TRBD2 identical over 11 bases. Germline V gene data show CDR1 as MNHEY and CDR2 as SVGAGI. This CDR3 is 16 amino acids long. The ends lost 6 bases at V and 7 bases at J; junction bases unmatched: 11.

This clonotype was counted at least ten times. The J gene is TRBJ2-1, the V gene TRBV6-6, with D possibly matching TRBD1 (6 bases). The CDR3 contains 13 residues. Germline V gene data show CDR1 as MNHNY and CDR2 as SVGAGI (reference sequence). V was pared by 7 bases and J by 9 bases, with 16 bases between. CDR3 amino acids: CASTWGPGSEQFF. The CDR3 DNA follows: TGTGCCAGCACCTGGGGGCCAGGTAGTGAGCAGTTCTTC.

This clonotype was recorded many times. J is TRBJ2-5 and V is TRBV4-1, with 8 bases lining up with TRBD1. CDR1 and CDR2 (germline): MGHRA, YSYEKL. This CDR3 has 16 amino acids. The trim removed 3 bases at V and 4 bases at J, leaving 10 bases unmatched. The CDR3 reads CASSQPQTGALETQYF. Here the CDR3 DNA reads TGCGCCAGCAGCCAGCCACAGACAGGGGCGTTAGAGACCCAGTACTTC.

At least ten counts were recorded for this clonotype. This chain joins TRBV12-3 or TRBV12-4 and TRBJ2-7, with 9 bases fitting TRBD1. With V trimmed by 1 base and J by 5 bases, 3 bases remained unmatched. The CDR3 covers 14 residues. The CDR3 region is CASSLGQGVNEQYF. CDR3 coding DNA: TGTGCCAGCAGTTTAGGACAGGGGGTCAACGAGCAGTACTTC.

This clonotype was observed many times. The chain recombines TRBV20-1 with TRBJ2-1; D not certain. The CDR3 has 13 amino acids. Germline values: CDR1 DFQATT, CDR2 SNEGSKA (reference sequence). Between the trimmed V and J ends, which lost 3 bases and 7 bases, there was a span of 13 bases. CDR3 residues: CSASSRFTNEQFF. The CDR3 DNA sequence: TGCAGTGCTAGTTCCAGATTTACAAATGAGCAGTTCTTC.

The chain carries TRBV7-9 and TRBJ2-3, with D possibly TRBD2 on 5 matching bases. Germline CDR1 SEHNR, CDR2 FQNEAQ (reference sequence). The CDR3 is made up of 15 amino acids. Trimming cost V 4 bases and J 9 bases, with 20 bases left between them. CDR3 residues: CASSSYQRRLRTQYF. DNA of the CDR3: TGTGCCAGCAGCTCCTATCAGCGGCGGTTGAGGACGCAGTATTTT.

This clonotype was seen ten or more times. The CDR3 protein is CASSVGTLHQETQYF. As DNA, the CDR3 is TGTGCCAGCAGCGTAGGGACTCTACACCAAGAGACCCAGTACTTC. This chain links TRBV9 with TRBJ2-5; maybe TRBD2 (5 bases). CDR1 and CDR2 from the germline V gene are SGDLS and YYNGEE. Trimming cost V 0 bases and J 0 bases, with 9 bases left between them. The CDR3 has 15 residues.

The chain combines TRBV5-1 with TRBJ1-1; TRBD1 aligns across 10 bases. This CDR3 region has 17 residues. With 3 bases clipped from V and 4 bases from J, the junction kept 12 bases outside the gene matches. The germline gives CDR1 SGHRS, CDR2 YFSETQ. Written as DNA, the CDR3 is TGCGCCAGCAGCTCGGGACAGGGGTTTGTATGGGGCACTGAAGCTTTCTTT. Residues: CASSSGQGFVWGTEAFF.

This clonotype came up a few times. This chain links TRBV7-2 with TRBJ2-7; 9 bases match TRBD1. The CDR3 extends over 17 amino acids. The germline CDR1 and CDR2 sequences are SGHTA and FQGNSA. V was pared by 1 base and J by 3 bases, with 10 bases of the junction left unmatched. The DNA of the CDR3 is TGTGCCAGCAGCTTAGTCCGGACAGGGGCCAACTTCTACGAGCAGTACTTC. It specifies CASSLVRTGANFYEQYF.